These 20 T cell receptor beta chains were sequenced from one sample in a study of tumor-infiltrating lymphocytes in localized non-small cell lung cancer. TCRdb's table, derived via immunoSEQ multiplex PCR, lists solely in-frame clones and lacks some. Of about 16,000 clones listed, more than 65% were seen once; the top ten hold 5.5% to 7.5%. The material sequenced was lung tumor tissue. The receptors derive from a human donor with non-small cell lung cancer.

The CDR3 DNA reads as TGTGCCAGCAGCTTGTTTCCCAGGGAGCGGGACGAGCAGTACTTC. Protein: CASSLFPRERDEQYF. J is TRBJ2-7 and V is TRBV5-6; a weak D match, TRBD2 (6 bases). The CDR3 spans 15 residues. Germline V gene data show CDR1 as SGHDT and CDR2 as YYEEEE. V was trimmed by 1 base and J by 5 bases, leaving 16 bases between them.

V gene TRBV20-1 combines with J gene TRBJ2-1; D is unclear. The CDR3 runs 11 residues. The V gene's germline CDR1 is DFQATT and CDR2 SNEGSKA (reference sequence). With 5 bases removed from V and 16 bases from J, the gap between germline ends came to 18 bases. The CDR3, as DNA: TGCAGTGCTTGGACGTCCTACAAGGGCTTCTTC. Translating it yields CSAWTSYKGFF.

The CDR3 spells CSVEDGIDSYEQYF. CDR3 in DNA: TGCAGCGTTGAAGACGGAATAGACTCCTACGAGCAGTACTTC. The chain carries TRBV29-1 and TRBJ2-7; no clear D gene. This CDR3 is built from 14 residues. Trimming took off 0 bases at V and 0 bases at J, with 9 bases between the two ends. Germline V CDR1 and CDR2: SQVTM, ANQGSEA.

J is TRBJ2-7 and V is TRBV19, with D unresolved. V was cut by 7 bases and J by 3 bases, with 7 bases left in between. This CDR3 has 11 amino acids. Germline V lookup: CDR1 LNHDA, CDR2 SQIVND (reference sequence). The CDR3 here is CASTDNYEQYF. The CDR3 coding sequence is TGTGCCAGTACAGACAACTACGAGCAGTACTTC.

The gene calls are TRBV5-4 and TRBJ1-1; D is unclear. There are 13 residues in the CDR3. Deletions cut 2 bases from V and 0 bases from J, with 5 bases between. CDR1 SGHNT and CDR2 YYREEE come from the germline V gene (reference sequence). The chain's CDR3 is CASSFIMNTEAFF. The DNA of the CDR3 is TGTGCCAGCAGCTTTATCATGAACACTGAAGCTTTCTTT.

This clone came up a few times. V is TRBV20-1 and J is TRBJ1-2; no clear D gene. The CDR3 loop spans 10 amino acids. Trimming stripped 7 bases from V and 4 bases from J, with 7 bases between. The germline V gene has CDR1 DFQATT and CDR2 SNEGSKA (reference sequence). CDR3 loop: CSGSGYGYTF. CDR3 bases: TGCAGTGGATCGGGCTATGGCTACACCTTC.

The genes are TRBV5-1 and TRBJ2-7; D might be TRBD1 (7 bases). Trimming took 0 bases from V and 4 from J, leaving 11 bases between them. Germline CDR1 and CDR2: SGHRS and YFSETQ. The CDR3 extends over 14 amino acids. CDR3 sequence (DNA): TGCGCCAGCAGCTTGGGAGCAGGGGGGTACGAGCAGTACTTC. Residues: CASSLGAGGYEQYF.

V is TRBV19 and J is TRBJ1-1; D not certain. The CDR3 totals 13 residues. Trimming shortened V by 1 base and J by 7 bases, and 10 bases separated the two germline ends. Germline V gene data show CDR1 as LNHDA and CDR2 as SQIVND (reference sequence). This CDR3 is CASSIGSRSEAFF. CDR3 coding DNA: TGTGCCAGTAGTATAGGATCCAGAAGTGAAGCTTTCTTT. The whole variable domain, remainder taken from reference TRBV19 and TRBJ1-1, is DGGITQSPKYLFRKEGQNVTLSCEQNLNHDAMYWYRQDPGQGLRLIYYSQIVNDFQKGDIAEGYSVSREKKESFPLTVTSAQKNPTAFYLCASSIGSRSEAFFGQGTRLTVV.

CDR3 nucleotide sequence: TGTGCCAGCAGTGGGTCCGGGACAGGCCAAGAGACCCAGTACTTC. Protein sequence: CASSGSGTGQETQYF. The chain carries TRBV6-1 and TRBJ2-5; TRBD1 matches 8 bases. The V gene's germline CDR1 is MNHNS and CDR2 SASEGT. This CDR3 is built from 15 residues. The junction had 5 bases not matched to a gene; V was cut back by 4 bases and J by 1 base.

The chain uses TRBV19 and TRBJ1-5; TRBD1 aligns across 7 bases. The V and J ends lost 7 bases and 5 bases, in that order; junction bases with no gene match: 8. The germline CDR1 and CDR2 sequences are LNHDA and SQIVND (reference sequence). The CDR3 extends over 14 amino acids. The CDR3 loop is CASNLPGGYQPQHF. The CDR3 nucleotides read TGTGCCAGTAATCTGCCAGGGGGATATCAGCCCCAGCATTTT.

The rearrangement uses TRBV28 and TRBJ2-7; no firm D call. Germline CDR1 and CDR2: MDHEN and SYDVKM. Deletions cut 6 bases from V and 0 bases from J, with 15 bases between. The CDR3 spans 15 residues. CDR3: CASSPPGPSSYEQYF. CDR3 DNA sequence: TGTGCCAGCAGCCCCCCGGGCCCGAGCTCCTACGAGCAGTACTTC.

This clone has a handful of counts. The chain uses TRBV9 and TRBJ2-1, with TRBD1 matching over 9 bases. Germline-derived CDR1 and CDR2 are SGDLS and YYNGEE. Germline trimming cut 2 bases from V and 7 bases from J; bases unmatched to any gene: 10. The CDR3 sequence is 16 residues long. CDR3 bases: TGTGCCAGCAGCGTGTACCGGGACAGGGTTGGTAATGAGCAGTTCTTC. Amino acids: CASSVYRDRVGNEQFF.

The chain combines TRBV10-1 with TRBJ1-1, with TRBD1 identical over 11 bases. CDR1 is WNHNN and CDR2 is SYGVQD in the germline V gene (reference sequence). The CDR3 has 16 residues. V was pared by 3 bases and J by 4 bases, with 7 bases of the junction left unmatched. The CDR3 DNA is TGCGCCAGCAGTGATCGCGCCGGGACAGGGGGCACTGAAGCTTTCTTT. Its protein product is CASSDRAGTGGTEAFF.

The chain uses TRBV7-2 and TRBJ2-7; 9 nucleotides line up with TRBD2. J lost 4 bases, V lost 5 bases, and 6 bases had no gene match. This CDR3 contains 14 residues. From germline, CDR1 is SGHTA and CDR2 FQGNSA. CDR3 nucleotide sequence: TGTGCCAGCAGCGAGACTAGCGGCCCTTACGAGCAGTACTTC. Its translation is CASSETSGPYEQYF.

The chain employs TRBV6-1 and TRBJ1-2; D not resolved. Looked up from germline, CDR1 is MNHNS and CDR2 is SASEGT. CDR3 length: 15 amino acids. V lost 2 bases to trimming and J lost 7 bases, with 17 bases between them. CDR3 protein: CASSERFRGAGGYTF. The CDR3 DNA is TGTGCCAGCAGTGAACGGTTTCGCGGCGCGGGTGGCTACACCTTC.

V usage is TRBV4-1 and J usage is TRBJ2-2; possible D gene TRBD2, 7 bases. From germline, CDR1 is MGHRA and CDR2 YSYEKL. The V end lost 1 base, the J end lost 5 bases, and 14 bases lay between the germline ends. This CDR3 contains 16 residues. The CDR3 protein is CASSQVIRGGTGELFF. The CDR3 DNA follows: TGCGCCAGCAGCCAAGTGATAAGGGGGGGGACCGGGGAGCTGTTTTTT.

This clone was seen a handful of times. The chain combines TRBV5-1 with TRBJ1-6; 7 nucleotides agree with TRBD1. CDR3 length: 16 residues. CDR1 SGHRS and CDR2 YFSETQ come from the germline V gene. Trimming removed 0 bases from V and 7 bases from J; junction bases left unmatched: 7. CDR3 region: CASSLAGTDLNSPLHF. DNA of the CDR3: TGCGCCAGCAGCTTGGCCGGGACAGACTTAAATTCACCCCTCCACTTT.

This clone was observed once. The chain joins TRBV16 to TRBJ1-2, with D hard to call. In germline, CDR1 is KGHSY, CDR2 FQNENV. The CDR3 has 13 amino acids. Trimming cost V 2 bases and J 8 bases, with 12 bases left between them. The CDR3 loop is CASSQDGHQGYTF. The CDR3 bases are TGTGCCAGCAGCCAAGATGGGCACCAAGGCTACACCTTC.

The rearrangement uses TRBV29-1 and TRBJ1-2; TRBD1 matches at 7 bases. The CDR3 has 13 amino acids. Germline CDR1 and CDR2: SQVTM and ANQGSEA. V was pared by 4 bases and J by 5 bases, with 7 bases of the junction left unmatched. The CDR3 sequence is CSVVDRLTYGYTF. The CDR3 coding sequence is TGCAGCGTTGTGGACAGGTTAACGTATGGCTACACCTTC.

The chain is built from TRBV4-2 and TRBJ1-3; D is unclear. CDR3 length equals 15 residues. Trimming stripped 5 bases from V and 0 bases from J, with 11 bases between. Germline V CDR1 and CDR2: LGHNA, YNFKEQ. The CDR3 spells CASSFGTHSGNTIYF. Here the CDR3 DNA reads TGTGCCAGCAGCTTTGGAACCCACTCTGGAAACACCATATATTTT.